The source of this TCR beta chain is a study of a mutant IDH1 vaccine in newly diagnosed glioma. Across the study: Treatment recipients were roughly 62% male and around 40% female, and their mean age was around 40 years.

For this clone: Its antigen is undetermined.

TCRdb's table, derived via immunoSEQ multiplex PCR, lists solely in-frame clones and lacks some. The table has tens of thousands of clones, over 75% seen once. Study-wide results and caveats: The study observed vaccine-induced immune responses in more than 80% of patients.

The time point here: baseline, week 1 (first vaccination visit). Treatment specified: pre-vaccination baseline after standard-of-care therapy. The donors had new WHO grade 3 or 4 astrocytomas; these were IDH1-mutant and ATRX-lost. CDR3 length: 13 amino acids. Trimming took 3 bases from V and 3 from J, leaving 10 bases between them. Germline V gene data show CDR1 as SGDLS and CDR2 as YYNGEE. The TCR sequence derives from a man under 40 with glioma. The source was PBMCs, collected from a glioma patient treated with radiotherapy, temozolomide or both. The chain has TRBV9 and TRBJ2-7, with D maybe TRBD2 (6 bases). CDR3 sequence reads: CASSAGTDYEQYF. The CDR3 DNA sequence: TGTGCCAGCAGCGCCGGGACTGACTACGAGCAGTACTTC.